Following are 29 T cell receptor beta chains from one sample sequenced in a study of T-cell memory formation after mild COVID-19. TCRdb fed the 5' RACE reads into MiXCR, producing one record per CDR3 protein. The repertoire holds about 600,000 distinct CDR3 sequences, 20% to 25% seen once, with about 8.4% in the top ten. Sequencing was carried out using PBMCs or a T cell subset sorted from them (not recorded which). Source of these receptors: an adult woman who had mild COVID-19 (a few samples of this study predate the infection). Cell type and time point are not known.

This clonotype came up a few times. In DNA, the CDR3 is TGCAGCGTACCCTCGAAGGGAGCAGTGGGCGGCTACACCTTC. It codes for CSVPSKGAVGGYTF. The chain carries TRBV29-1 and TRBJ1-2; D unresolved. The CDR3 sequence is 14 residues long. Germline loops: CDR1 SQVTM, CDR2 ANQGSEA. V shed 6 bases and J shed 8 bases, with 22 bases lying between them.

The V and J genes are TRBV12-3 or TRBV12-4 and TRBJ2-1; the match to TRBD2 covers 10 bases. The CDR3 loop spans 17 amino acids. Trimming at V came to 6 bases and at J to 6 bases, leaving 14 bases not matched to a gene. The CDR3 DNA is TGTGCCAGCAGGTCCCTAGCGGGAGTAGCGAGGAGCAATGAGCAGTTCTTC. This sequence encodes CASRSLAGVARSNEQFF.

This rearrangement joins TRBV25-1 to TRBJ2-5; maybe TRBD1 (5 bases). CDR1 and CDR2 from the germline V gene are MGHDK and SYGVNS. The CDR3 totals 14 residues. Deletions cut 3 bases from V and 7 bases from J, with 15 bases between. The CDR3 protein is CASSDLGHQWTQYF. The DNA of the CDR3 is TGTGCCAGCAGTGACTTAGGACATCAGTGGACCCAGTACTTC. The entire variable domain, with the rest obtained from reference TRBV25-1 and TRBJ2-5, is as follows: EADIYQTPRYLVIGTGKKITLECSQTMGHDKMYWYQQDPGMELHLIHYSYGVNSTEKGDLSSESTVSRIRTEHFPLTLESARPSHTSQYLCASSDLGHQWTQYFGPGTRLLVL.

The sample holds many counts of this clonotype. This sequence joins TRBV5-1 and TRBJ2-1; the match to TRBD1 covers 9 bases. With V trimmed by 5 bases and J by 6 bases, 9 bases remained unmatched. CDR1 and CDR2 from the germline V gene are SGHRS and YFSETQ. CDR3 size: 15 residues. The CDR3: CASRPQGQGLNEQFF. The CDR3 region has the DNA TGCGCCAGCAGGCCTCAGGGACAGGGACTCAATGAGCAGTTCTTC. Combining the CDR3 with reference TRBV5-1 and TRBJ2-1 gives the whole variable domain KAGVTQTPRYLIKTRGQQVTLSCSPISGHRSVSWYQQTPGQGLQFLFEYFSETQRNKGNFPGRFSGRQFSNSRSEMNVSTLELGDSALYLCASRPQGQGLNEQFFGPGTRLTVL.

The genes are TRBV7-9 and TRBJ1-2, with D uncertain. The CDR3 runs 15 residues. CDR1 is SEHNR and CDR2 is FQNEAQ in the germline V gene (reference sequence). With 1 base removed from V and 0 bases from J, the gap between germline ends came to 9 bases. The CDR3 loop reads CASSLVPSTNYGYTF. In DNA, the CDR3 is TGTGCCAGCAGCTTAGTTCCCTCCACTAACTATGGCTACACCTTC. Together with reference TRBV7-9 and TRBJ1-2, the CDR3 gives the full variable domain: DTGVSQNPRHKITKRGQNVTFRCDPISEHNRLYWYRQTLGQGPEFLTYFQNEAQLEKSRLLSDRFSAERPKGSFSTLEIQRTEQGDSAMYLCASSLVPSTNYGYTFGSGTRLTVV.

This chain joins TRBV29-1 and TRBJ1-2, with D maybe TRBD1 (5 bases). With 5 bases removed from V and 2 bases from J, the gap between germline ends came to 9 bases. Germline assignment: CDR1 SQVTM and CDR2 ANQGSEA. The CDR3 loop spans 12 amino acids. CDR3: CSVNDRNYGYTF. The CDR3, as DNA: TGCAGCGTTAACGACAGAAACTATGGCTACACCTTC.

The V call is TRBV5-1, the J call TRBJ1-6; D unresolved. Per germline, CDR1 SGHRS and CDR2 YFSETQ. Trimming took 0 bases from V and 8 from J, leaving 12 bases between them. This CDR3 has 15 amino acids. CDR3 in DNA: TGCGCCAGCAGCTTGGCTGGGCCCCCAGATTCACCCCTCCACTTT. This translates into CASSLAGPPDSPLHF.

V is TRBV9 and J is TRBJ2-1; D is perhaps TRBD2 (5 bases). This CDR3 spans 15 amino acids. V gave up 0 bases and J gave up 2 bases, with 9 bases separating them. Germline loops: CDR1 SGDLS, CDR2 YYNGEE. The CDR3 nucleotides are TGTGCCAGCAGCGTAGCAAGCGGAGCCTACAATGAGCAGTTCTTC. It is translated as CASSVASGAYNEQFF.

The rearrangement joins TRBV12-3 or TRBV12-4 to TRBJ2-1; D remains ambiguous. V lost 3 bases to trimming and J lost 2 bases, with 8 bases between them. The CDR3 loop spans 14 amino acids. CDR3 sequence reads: CASSLVSTYNEQFF. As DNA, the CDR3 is TGTGCCAGCAGTTTGGTCAGTACCTACAATGAGCAGTTCTTC.

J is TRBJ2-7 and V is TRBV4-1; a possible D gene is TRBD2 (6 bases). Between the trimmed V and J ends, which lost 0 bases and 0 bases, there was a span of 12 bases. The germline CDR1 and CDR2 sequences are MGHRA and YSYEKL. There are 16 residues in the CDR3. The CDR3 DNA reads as TGCGCCAGCAGCCAAGATACGGGGGTGAGCTCCTACGAGCAGTACTTC. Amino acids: CASSQDTGVSSYEQYF.

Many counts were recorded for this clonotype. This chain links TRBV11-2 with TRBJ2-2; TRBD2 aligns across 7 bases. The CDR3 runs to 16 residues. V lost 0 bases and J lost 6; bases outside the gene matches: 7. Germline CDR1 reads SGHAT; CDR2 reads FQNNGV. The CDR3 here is CASSLDLAVVAGELFF. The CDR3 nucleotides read TGTGCCAGCAGCTTAGATCTAGCGGTAGTCGCCGGGGAGCTGTTTTTT.

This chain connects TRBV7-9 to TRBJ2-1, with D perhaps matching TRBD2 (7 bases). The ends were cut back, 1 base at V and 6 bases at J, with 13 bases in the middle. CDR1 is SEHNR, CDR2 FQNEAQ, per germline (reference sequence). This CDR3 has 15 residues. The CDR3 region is CASSLELGGANEQFF. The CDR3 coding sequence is TGTGCCAGCAGCTTAGAACTAGGGGGGGCCAATGAGCAGTTCTTC.

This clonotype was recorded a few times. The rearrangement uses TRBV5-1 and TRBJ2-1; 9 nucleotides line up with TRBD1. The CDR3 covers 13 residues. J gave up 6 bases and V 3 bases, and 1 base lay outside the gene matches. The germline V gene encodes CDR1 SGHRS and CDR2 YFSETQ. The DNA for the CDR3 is TGCGCCAGCAGCTCGGACAGGGGCAATGAGCAGTTCTTC. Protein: CASSSDRGNEQFF.

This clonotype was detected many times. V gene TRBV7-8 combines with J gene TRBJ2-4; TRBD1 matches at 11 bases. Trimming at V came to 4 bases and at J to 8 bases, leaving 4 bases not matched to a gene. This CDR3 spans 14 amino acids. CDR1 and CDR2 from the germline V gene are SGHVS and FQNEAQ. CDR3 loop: CASSYRDRGDIQYF. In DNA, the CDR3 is TGTGCCAGCAGCTACCGGGACAGGGGGGACATTCAGTACTTC.

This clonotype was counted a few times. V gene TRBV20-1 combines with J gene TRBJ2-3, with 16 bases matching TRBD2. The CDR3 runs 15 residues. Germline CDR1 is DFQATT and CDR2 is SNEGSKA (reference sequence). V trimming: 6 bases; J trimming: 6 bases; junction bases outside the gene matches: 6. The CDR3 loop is CSAGTSGRASDTQYF. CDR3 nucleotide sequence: TGCAGTGCCGGGACTAGCGGGAGGGCCTCGGATACGCAGTATTTT.

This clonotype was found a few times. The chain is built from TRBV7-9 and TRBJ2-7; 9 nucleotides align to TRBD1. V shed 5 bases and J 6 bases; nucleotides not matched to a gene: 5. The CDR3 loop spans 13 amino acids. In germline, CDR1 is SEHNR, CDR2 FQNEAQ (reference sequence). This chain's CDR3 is CASSARDRVEQYF. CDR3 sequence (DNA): TGTGCCAGCAGCGCCCGGGACAGGGTCGAGCAGTACTTC.

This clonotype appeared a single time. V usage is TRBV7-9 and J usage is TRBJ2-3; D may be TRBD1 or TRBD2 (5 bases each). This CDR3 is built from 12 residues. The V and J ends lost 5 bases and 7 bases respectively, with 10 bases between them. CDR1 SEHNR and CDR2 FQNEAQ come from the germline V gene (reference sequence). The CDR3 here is CASSRDLYTQYF. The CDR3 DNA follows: TGTGCCAGCAGCCGGGACCTTTATACGCAGTATTTT.

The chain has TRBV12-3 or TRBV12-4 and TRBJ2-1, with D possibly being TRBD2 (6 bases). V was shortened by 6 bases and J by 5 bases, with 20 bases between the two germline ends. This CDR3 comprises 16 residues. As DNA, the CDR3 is TGTGCCAGCAGCTCACCGGGACTCGTCCCGCACAATGAGCAGTTCTTC. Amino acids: CASSSPGLVPHNEQFF.

CDR3 residues: CASSFGHANTEAFF. Written as DNA, the CDR3 is TGCGCCAGCAGCTTTGGACATGCCAACACTGAAGCTTTCTTT. This chain uses TRBV5-1 with TRBJ1-1; a weak D match, TRBD1 (5 bases). CDR3 length equals 14 residues. V was pared by 2 bases and J by 2 bases, with 10 bases between. Germline V gene data show CDR1 as SGHRS and CDR2 as YFSETQ.

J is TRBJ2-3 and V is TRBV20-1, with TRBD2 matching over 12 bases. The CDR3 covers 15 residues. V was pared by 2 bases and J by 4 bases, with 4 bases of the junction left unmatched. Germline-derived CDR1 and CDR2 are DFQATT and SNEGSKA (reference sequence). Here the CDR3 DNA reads TGCAGTGCTAGACTAGCGGGAGGGCCGGCAGATACGCAGTATTTT. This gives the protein CSARLAGGPADTQYF.

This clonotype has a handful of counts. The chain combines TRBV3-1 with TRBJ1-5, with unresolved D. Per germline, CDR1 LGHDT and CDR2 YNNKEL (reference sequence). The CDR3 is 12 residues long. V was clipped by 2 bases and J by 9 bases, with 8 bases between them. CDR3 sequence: CASSQTTGPQHF. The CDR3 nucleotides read TGTGCCAGCAGCCAAACCACCGGGCCCCAGCATTTT.

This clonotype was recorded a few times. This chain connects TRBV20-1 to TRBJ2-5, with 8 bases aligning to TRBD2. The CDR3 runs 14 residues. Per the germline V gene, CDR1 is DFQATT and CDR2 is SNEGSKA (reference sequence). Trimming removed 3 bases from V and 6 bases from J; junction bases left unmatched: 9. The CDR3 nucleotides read TGCAGTGCTAGGGGTCGGGGGGGCCTTAAGACCCAGTACTTC. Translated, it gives CSARGRGGLKTQYF.

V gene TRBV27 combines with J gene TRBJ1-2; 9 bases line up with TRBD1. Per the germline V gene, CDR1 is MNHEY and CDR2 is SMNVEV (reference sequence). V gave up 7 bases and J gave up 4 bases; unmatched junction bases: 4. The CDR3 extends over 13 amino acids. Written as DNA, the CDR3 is TGTGCCAGCACCCGGACAGGGGCCTATGGCTACACCTTC. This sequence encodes CASTRTGAYGYTF.

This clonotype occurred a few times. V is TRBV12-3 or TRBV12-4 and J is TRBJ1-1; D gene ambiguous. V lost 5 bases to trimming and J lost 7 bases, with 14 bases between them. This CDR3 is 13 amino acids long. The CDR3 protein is CASSPTPEGEAFF. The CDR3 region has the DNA TGTGCCAGCAGTCCGACCCCCGAGGGTGAAGCTTTCTTT.

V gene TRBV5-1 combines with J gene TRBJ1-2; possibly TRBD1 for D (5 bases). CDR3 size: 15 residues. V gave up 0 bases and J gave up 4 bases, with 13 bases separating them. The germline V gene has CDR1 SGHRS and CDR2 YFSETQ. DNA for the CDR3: TGCGCCAGCAGCTTGGTACCATGGGACCTCTATGGCTACACCTTC. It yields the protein CASSLVPWDLYGYTF.

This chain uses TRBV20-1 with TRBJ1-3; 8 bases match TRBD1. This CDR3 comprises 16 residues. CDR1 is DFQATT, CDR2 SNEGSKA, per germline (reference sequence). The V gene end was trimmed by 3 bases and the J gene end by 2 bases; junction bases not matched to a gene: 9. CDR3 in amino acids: CSARTPGQGTGNTIYF. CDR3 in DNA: TGCAGTGCTAGGACCCCCGGACAGGGCACTGGAAACACCATATATTTT.

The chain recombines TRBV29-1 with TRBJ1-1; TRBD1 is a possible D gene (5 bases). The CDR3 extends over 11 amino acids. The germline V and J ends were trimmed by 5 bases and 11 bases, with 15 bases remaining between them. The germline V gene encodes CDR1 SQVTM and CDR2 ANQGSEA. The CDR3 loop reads CSVPRGDVAFF. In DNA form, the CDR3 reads TGCAGCGTTCCCAGAGGGGATGTGGCTTTCTTT.

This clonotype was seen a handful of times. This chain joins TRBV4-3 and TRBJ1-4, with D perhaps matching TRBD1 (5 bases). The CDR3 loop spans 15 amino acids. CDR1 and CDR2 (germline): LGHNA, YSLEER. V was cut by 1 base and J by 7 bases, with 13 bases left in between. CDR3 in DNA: TGCGCCAGCAGCCAAGGGGGGGGAAGTAGTGAAAAACTGTTTTTT. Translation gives CASSQGGGSSEKLFF.

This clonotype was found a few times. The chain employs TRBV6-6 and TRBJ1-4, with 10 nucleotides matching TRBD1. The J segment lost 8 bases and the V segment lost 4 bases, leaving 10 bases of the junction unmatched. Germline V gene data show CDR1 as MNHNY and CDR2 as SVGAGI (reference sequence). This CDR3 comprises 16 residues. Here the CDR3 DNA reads TGTGCCAGCAGTTCAAACCCGGGACAGGGGAGAGAAAAACTGTTTTTT. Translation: CASSSNPGQGREKLFF.